This T cell receptor beta chain was recovered during a study of blood T cell repertoires in COVID-19. Study at large: The United States, Italy and Spain were the sources of the acute and convalescent COVID-19 samples.

Profiling relied on immunoSEQ multiplex PCR, and the TCRdb table lists in-frame clones only, not all of them. The table has 130,000 to 150,000 clones, more than 70% seen once. The CDR3 has 14 amino acids. V was cut by 4 bases and J by 0 bases, with 9 bases left in between. CDR1 LGHNA and CDR2 YSLEER come from the germline V gene. The sequence was collected from a man aged 35-49 years with acute COVID-19. Sequencing was performed on PBMCs or T cells enriched from blood (not recorded which). V gene TRBV4-3 combines with J gene TRBJ1-1, with D uncertain. This CDR3 is CASSPSLMNTEAFF. The CDR3 nucleotides are TGCGCCAGCAGCCCTTCCTTAATGAACACTGAAGCTTTCTTT.